The 30 T cell receptor beta chains reported below all come from one sample, sequenced in a study of T cells in lung cancer brain metastases (dated by TCRdb to the late 2010s). The protocol used for the library was the immunoSEQ multiplex PCR assay. Not all clones reach the TCRdb copy of this immuneACCESS table, which keeps in-frame sequences only. Checked studies attribute under half of the gap to unresolved V genes and leave the rest unexplained. This sample has some 4,500 clones in its table, and approximately 91% of those were observed once. The ten biggest clones cover 5% to 6% of the sample. The sample taken for sequencing was tumor tissue from the primary lung tumor. In the paper's terms, the cell subset or site label means: primary lung cancer lesion. These receptors all come from a woman between 50 and 59 years old with non-small cell lung cancer.

The chain links TRBV19 to TRBJ1-3; D may be TRBD1 (6 bases). Germline V gene data show CDR1 as LNHDA and CDR2 as SQIVND (reference sequence). The V end was cut by 5 bases, the J end by 0 bases, with 8 bases between. The CDR3 runs 14 residues. The CDR3 DNA reads as TGTGCCAGTAGTCCGGGACACTCTGGAAACACCATATATTTT. Its translation: CASSPGHSGNTIYF.

The chain employs TRBV7-2 and TRBJ2-3, with 10 bases matching TRBD2. CDR1 and CDR2 from the germline V gene are SGHTA and FQGNSA. The junction had 5 bases not matched to a gene; V was cut back by 5 bases and J by 0 bases. The CDR3 totals 16 residues. CDR3 in amino acids: CASSPPTSGSTDTQYF. The DNA for the CDR3 is TGTGCCAGCAGCCCTCCGACTAGCGGGAGCACAGATACGCAGTATTTT.

The V gene is TRBV27, the J gene TRBJ2-5, with 9 bases lining up with TRBD1. The CDR3 runs 14 residues. CDR1 MNHEY and CDR2 SMNVEV come from the germline V gene (reference sequence). The J segment lost 5 bases and the V segment lost 8 bases, leaving 9 bases of the junction unmatched. CDR3 loop: CASSPDRGWETQYF. The CDR3 DNA reads as TGTGCCAGCTCGCCGGACAGGGGATGGGAGACCCAGTACTTC.

This chain uses TRBV30 with TRBJ2-4; D unresolved. The CDR3 is 14 residues long. V was trimmed by 0 bases and J by 9 bases, leaving 15 bases between them. Germline V gene sequence: CDR1 GTSNPN, CDR2 SVGIG (reference sequence). The CDR3 sequence: CAWSVTRQTGIQYF. CDR3 in DNA: TGTGCCTGGAGTGTTACACGGCAGACGGGCATTCAGTACTTC. Together with reference TRBV30 and TRBJ2-4, the CDR3 gives the full variable domain: SQTIHQWPATLVQPVGSPLSLECTVEGTSNPNLYWYRQAAGRGLQLLFYSVGIGQISSEVPQNLSASRPQDRQFILSSKKLLLSDSGFYLCAWSVTRQTGIQYFGAGTRLSVL.

For this clone: The junction shows a germline mismatch at one end, possibly a read error. This chain links TRBV4-2 with TRBJ2-5; maybe TRBD1 (6 bases). CDR3 length: 15 amino acids. Per germline, CDR1 LGHNA and CDR2 YNFKEQ. The chain's CDR3 is CVSSQGTNAQETQYF. DNA for the CDR3: TGTGTCAGCAGCCAAGGGACAAACGCTCAAGAGACCCAGTACTTC.

This clone was detected only once. V is TRBV7-2 and J is TRBJ2-1, with 8 bases aligning to TRBD2. With V trimmed by 10 bases and J by 2 bases, 4 bases remained unmatched. The CDR3 sequence is 13 residues long. CDR1 SGHTA and CDR2 FQGNSA come from the germline V gene. The CDR3 loop is CAIVAGTYNEQFF. CDR3 nucleotides: TGTGCCATCGTAGCGGGGACCTACAATGAGCAGTTCTTC.

The rearrangement links TRBV19 to TRBJ2-2; 8 bases map to TRBD2. The CDR3 is 15 amino acids. In germline, CDR1 is LNHDA, CDR2 SQIVND (reference sequence). V lost 5 bases to trimming and J lost 6 bases; unmatched junction nucleotides: 8. CDR3 in DNA: TGTGCCAGTAGTCGTCGGGAGGGGGGAGCCGGGGAGCTGTTTTTT. This sequence encodes CASSRREGGAGELFF.

A word on this clone: The junction does not match germline at one end; this may be a read error. Distinct nucleotide sequences in the sample also encode this CDR3. The chain recombines TRBV27 with TRBJ2-3; 16 nucleotides line up with TRBD2. From germline, CDR1 is MNHEY and CDR2 SMNVEV (reference sequence). The CDR3 is made up of 16 amino acids. CDR3 nucleotides: TGTGCCAGCAGTTTACAGGGACTAGCGGGAGGGGATACACAGTATTTT. Protein: CASSLQGLAGGDTQYF.

V is TRBV19 and J is TRBJ2-1; D not resolved. Germline values: CDR1 LNHDA, CDR2 SQIVND (reference sequence). This CDR3 region has 14 residues. V shed 4 bases and J shed 5 bases, with 12 bases lying between them. CDR3: CASSTSWGNNEQFF. In nucleotides, the CDR3 is TGTGCCAGTAGTACGAGCTGGGGAAACAATGAGCAGTTCTTC. Combining the CDR3 with reference TRBV19 and TRBJ2-1 gives the whole variable domain DGGITQSPKYLFRKEGQNVTLSCEQNLNHDAMYWYRQDPGQGLRLIYYSQIVNDFQKGDIAEGYSVSREKKESFPLTVTSAQKNPTAFYLCASSTSWGNNEQFFGPGTRLTVL.

The chain joins TRBV15 to TRBJ1-2; D unclear. The germline V and J ends were trimmed by 0 bases and 4 bases, with 9 bases remaining between them. Germline CDR1 is LNHNV and CDR2 is YYDKDF (reference sequence). The CDR3 length is 14 residues. Here the CDR3 reads CATSRDLAGYGYTF. The CDR3 nucleotides are TGTGCCACCAGCAGAGACCTAGCGGGCTATGGCTACACCTTC.

The rearrangement joins TRBV10-3 to TRBJ2-5; possibly TRBD2 for D (7 bases). V was shortened by 3 bases and J by 1 base, with 12 bases between the two germline ends. This CDR3 comprises 15 residues. The germline V gene has CDR1 ENHRY and CDR2 SYGVKD. The CDR3 bases are TGTGCCATCAGTGACGCTCGGGGGGCCCAAGAGACCCAGTACTTC. It yields the protein CAISDARGAQETQYF.

The rearrangement uses TRBV2 and TRBJ1-2, with D unclear. The germline V gene encodes CDR1 SNHLY and CDR2 FYNNEI. Trimming removed 0 bases at V and 5 bases at J, with 13 bases between. The CDR3 length is 15 residues. The CDR3 sequence is CASSEALSGDYGYTF. The DNA of the CDR3 is TGTGCCAGCAGTGAAGCGCTTTCCGGAGATTATGGCTACACCTTC.

V gene TRBV10-2 combines with J gene TRBJ2-7, with 9 positions matching TRBD1. Trimming cost V 6 bases and J 4 bases; bases outside gene matches: 4. In germline, CDR1 is WSHSY, CDR2 SAAADI. CDR3 size: 13 residues. The CDR3 sequence: CASRQGAVYEQYF. In DNA, the CDR3 is TGCGCCAGCAGACAGGGGGCGGTGTACGAGCAGTACTTC.

The rearrangement uses TRBV9 and TRBJ2-7; 11 bases map to TRBD2. After removal of 3 bases from V and 4 bases from J, the junction contained 3 bases not matched to a gene. The CDR3 runs 14 residues. The germline CDR1 and CDR2 sequences are SGDLS and YYNGEE. The CDR3 protein is CASSAGTSGYEQYF. The CDR3 coding sequence is TGTGCCAGCAGCGCCGGGACTAGCGGATACGAGCAGTACTTC.

In its sample, this clone was seen a few times. The chain is built from TRBV4-3 and TRBJ2-7, with unresolved D. The CDR3 covers 15 residues. With 0 bases removed from V and 4 bases from J, the gap between germline ends came to 13 bases. From germline, CDR1 is LGHNA and CDR2 YSLEER. The CDR3 DNA reads TGCGCCAGCAGCCAAGATCCGGCTCTACCTTACGAGCAGTACTTC. As protein: CASSQDPALPYEQYF.

The chain uses TRBV29-1 and TRBJ1-1; no clear D. This CDR3 has 12 residues. Germline CDR1 SQVTM, CDR2 ANQGSEA. V was cut by 1 base and J by 7 bases, with 10 bases left in between. For the CDR3, the DNA is TGCAGCGTTGAAGGCAACAAAGGTGAAGCTTTCTTT. Encoded protein: CSVEGNKGEAFF.

This chain uses TRBV5-1 with TRBJ2-7; D remains ambiguous. Trimming cost V 0 bases and J 1 base, with 23 bases left between them. The CDR3 is made up of 19 amino acids. The germline V gene has CDR1 SGHRS and CDR2 YFSETQ. In DNA form, the CDR3 reads TGCGCCAGCAGCTTGGGGGCGGATGGAAAGGCCAGCCCTTCCTACGAGCAGTACTTC. Its translation is CASSLGADGKASPSYEQYF.

This chain joins TRBV7-9 and TRBJ1-1; D possibly corresponds to TRBD1 (5 bases). The V gene lost 5 bases and the J gene lost 7 bases, with 14 bases spanning the gap. Germline V gene data show CDR1 as SEHNR and CDR2 as FQNEAQ (reference sequence). The CDR3 loop spans 13 amino acids. This CDR3 is CASSLRDQGEAFF. In nucleotides, the CDR3 is TGTGCCAGCAGCCTCCGTGATCAGGGTGAAGCTTTCTTT.

The genes are TRBV7-3 and TRBJ2-4; D remains ambiguous. The V and J ends lost 6 bases and 7 bases respectively, with 10 bases between them. The CDR3 runs to 12 residues. Per the germline V gene, CDR1 is SGHTA and CDR2 is FQGTGA. For the CDR3, the DNA is TGTGCCAGCAGTGAGGATGGGAACATTCAGTACTTC. Protein product: CASSEDGNIQYF.

The chain's CDR3 is CASSLARAGVETQYF. The CDR3 DNA follows: TGTGCCAGCAGCTTAGCGAGGGCAGGGGTGGAGACCCAGTACTTC. The chain combines TRBV7-2 with TRBJ2-5; the D gene is possibly TRBD1 (6 bases). With 0 bases removed from V and 5 bases from J, the gap between germline ends came to 13 bases. This CDR3 has 15 amino acids. The V gene's germline CDR1 is SGHTA and CDR2 FQGNSA.

The chain couples TRBV10-3 to TRBJ2-5, with 9 positions matching TRBD2. The J segment lost 5 bases and the V segment lost 0 bases, leaving 7 bases of the junction unmatched. CDR1 ENHRY and CDR2 SYGVKD come from the germline V gene. The CDR3 spans 16 residues. CDR3 protein: CAISESLAGVLETQYF. The CDR3 nucleotides are TGTGCCATCAGTGAGTCTTTAGCGGGAGTGCTGGAGACCCAGTACTTC.

The chain joins TRBV7-9 to TRBJ1-6; 9 nucleotides match TRBD1. V trimming: 4 bases; J trimming: 4 bases; junction bases outside the gene matches: 2. Germline CDR1 reads SEHNR; CDR2 reads FQNEAQ (reference sequence). The CDR3 loop spans 15 amino acids. The CDR3 here is CASSSGQGYNSPLHF. The CDR3 DNA is TGTGCCAGCAGCTCGGGACAGGGTTATAATTCACCCCTCCACTTT.

The chain joins TRBV5-1 to TRBJ2-7; no firm D call. Trimming removed 1 base at V and 2 bases at J, with 4 bases between. The length of the CDR3 is 12 residues. In germline, CDR1 is SGHRS, CDR2 YFSETQ. CDR3 DNA: TGCGCCAGCAGCTTGAACACCTACGAGCAGTACTTC. As protein: CASSLNTYEQYF. Full variable domain (missing parts from reference TRBV5-1 and TRBJ2-7): KAGVTQTPRYLIKTRGQQVTLSCSPISGHRSVSWYQQTPGQGLQFLFEYFSETQRNKGNFPGRFSGRQFSNSRSEMNVSTLELGDSALYLCASSLNTYEQYFGPGTRLTVT.

The chain combines TRBV7-2 with TRBJ1-2; no clear D. V lost 1 base to trimming and J lost 5 bases, with 8 bases between them. Per germline, CDR1 SGHTA and CDR2 FQGNSA. This CDR3 comprises 13 residues. CDR3 in amino acids: CASSLGGRYGYTF. For the CDR3, the DNA is TGTGCCAGCAGCTTAGGGGGAAGGTATGGCTACACCTTC.

This clone was seen once. The chain couples TRBV5-6 to TRBJ2-1; 8 nucleotides line up with TRBD1. The V segment lost 4 bases and the J segment 0 bases; nucleotides outside the gene matches: 0. Germline values: CDR1 SGHDT, CDR2 YYEEEE. CDR3 size: 14 residues. CDR3 coding DNA: TGTGCCAGCAGCACAGGGGGCTCCTACAATGAGCAGTTCTTC. As protein: CASSTGGSYNEQFF.

The CDR3 DNA reads as TGTGCCAGCAGTTTAGGGACAGGGGGCTATGGCTACACCTTC. Its translation is CASSLGTGGYGYTF. This sequence joins TRBV27 and TRBJ1-2, with 11 bases that match TRBD1. The germline V gene encodes CDR1 MNHEY and CDR2 SMNVEV (reference sequence). The CDR3 is made up of 14 amino acids. The ends lost 2 bases at V and 4 bases at J; junction bases unmatched: 0.

This chain links TRBV5-6 with TRBJ2-2; D remains ambiguous. The CDR3 consists of 14 residues. The germline CDR1 and CDR2 sequences are SGHDT and YYEEEE. The V end was cut by 1 base, the J end by 1 base, with 5 bases between. DNA of the CDR3: TGTGCCAGCAGCTTGACCAGGAACACCGGGGAGCTGTTTTTT. It is translated as CASSLTRNTGELFF.

In the case of this clone: A read error may account for a junction end that differs from germline. This sequence joins TRBV30 and TRBJ1-2; tentative D call: TRBD1 (6 bases). This CDR3 region has 15 residues. CDR1 GTSNPN and CDR2 SVGIG come from the germline V gene (reference sequence). The CDR3 bases are TGTGCCTGGATGGCCCCGAACAGGGTTAACTATGACTACACCTTC. Encoded protein: CAWMAPNRVNYDYTF.

V gene TRBV27 combines with J gene TRBJ2-1; 7 bases line up with TRBD2. Unmatched junction bases numbered 13, after V lost 4 bases and J lost 1 base. In germline, CDR1 is MNHEY, CDR2 SMNVEV (reference sequence). CDR3 size: 18 residues. The CDR3 loop reads CASSSTILGLPSYNEQFF. The DNA of the CDR3 is TGTGCCAGCAGTTCTACAATATTGGGACTACCATCCTACAATGAGCAGTTCTTC.

For this clone: Within the sample, other DNA sequences also encode this same CDR3. This chain links TRBV7-2 with TRBJ2-3, with a possible D match to TRBD2 (6 bases). Trimming stripped 6 bases from V and 3 bases from J, with 19 bases between. Germline assignment: CDR1 SGHTA and CDR2 FQGNSA. The CDR3 consists of 16 residues. CDR3 region: CASRGTVRLGTDTQYF. The CDR3, as DNA: TGTGCCAGCAGGGGGACTGTGAGACTTGGAACAGATACGCAGTATTTT. Using reference TRBV7-2 and TRBJ2-3 for the parts outside the CDR3, the full variable domain is GAGVSQSPSNKVTEKGKDVELRCDPISGHTALYWYRQSLGQGLEFLIYFQGNSAPDKSGLPSDRFSAERTGGSVSTLTIQRTQQEDSAVYLCASRGTVRLGTDTQYFGPGTRLTVL.